This entry lists 19 T cell receptor beta chains sequenced from one sample in a study of graft-versus-host responses after intestinal transplantation. These receptors have no known antigen. The repertoire was sequenced with immunoSEQ multiplex PCR; TCRdb's copy has only in-frame clones and lacks some. Altogether about 110,000 clones are present, 93% being singletons, with the ten largest covering about 0.51%. Material: unstimulated CD8+ T cells sorted from spleen or lymph node cells, obtained before intestinal transplant. These receptors were collected from a human donor who received an intestinal transplant.

The rearrangement joins TRBV6-1 to TRBJ2-5, with 9 bases identical to TRBD1. CDR3 size: 17 residues. CDR1 and CDR2 (germline): MNHNS, SASEGT. V trimming: 0 bases; J trimming: 5 bases; junction bases outside the gene matches: 10. CDR3 in DNA: TGTGCCAGCAGTGAAGCGGGACAGGGATCCGGGTGGGAGACCCAGTACTTC. As protein: CASSEAGQGSGWETQYF.

This CDR3 reads CASSMSGGGNTEAFF. CDR3 nucleotide sequence: TGTGCCAGTAGTATGTCCGGGGGCGGAAACACTGAAGCTTTCTTT. The chain combines TRBV19 with TRBJ1-1; TRBD1 is a possible D gene (6 bases). This CDR3 contains 15 residues. V shed 3 bases and J shed 2 bases, with 13 bases lying between them. Germline CDR1 reads LNHDA; CDR2 reads SQIVND (reference sequence).

This chain uses TRBV5-4 with TRBJ2-2, with D unresolved. Per germline, CDR1 SGHNT and CDR2 YYREEE (reference sequence). The CDR3 is 14 amino acids. Trimming left V 2 bases short and J 2 bases short, with 7 bases between. The CDR3: CASSFALNTGELFF. The CDR3 coding sequence is TGTGCCAGCAGCTTTGCACTTAACACCGGGGAGCTGTTTTTT.

J is TRBJ2-7 and V is TRBV4-1, with D unclear. V was shortened by 4 bases and J by 0 bases, with 10 bases between the two germline ends. Germline V gene lookup returns CDR1 MGHRA and CDR2 YSYEKL. This CDR3 comprises 14 residues. The CDR3 sequence is CASSPSANSYEQYF. The CDR3 DNA follows: TGCGCCAGCAGCCCCTCGGCGAACTCCTACGAGCAGTACTTC.

This clone came up once. The rearrangement uses TRBV4-1 and TRBJ1-2; D might be TRBD1 (6 bases). From germline, CDR1 is MGHRA and CDR2 YSYEKL. The CDR3 totals 18 residues. Trimming stripped 2 bases from V and 5 bases from J, with 24 bases between. This chain's CDR3 is CASSQYHGGGTGLYGYTF. The DNA of the CDR3 is TGCGCCAGCAGCCAATACCACGGAGGGGGGACCGGGTTGTATGGCTACACCTTC.

The chain combines TRBV2 with TRBJ2-1; 7 nucleotides agree with TRBD2. In germline, CDR1 is SNHLY, CDR2 FYNNEI. After removal of 8 bases from V and 10 bases from J, the junction contained 14 bases not matched to a gene. The CDR3 is 14 residues long. In nucleotides, the CDR3 is TGTGCCAGCCGGGGACTATACCATCAAATGGAGCAGTTCTTC. Translated: CASRGLYHQMEQFF.

The genes are TRBV4-1 and TRBJ2-1; D perhaps matches TRBD2 (7 bases). V gave up 1 base and J gave up 0 bases, with 13 bases separating them. This CDR3 is 17 amino acids long. Germline CDR1 is MGHRA and CDR2 is YSYEKL. CDR3 coding DNA: TGCGCCAGCAGCCAAGGGGGGGGCGCATACTCCTACAATGAGCAGTTCTTC. Translating gives CASSQGGGAYSYNEQFF.

The chain joins TRBV2 to TRBJ2-1; possible D gene TRBD2, 5 bases. Per the germline V gene, CDR1 is SNHLY and CDR2 is FYNNEI. The CDR3 is 13 amino acids. The ends were cut back, 7 bases at V and 8 bases at J, with 15 bases in the middle. The CDR3 here is CASNPGLGDEQFF. The CDR3 region has the DNA TGTGCCAGCAACCCGGGGTTAGGCGATGAGCAGTTCTTC.

This chain uses TRBV13 with TRBJ2-1; the D gene is possibly TRBD2 (6 bases). V was clipped by 1 base and J by 8 bases, with 18 bases between them. Per germline, CDR1 PRHDT and CDR2 FYEKMQ (reference sequence). The CDR3 is made up of 16 amino acids. This chain's CDR3 is CASSLVRREMFDEQFF. Written as DNA, the CDR3 is TGTGCCAGCAGCTTAGTCCGGCGGGAAATGTTTGATGAGCAGTTCTTC.

CDR3 sequence (DNA): TGCGCCAGCAGTTCTCAGACAGGGGAATATTACGAGCAGTACTTC. Its translation is CASSSQTGEYYEQYF. The chain recombines TRBV4-1 with TRBJ2-7; TRBD1 matches at 8 bases. Losses at the gene ends were 6 bases for V and 4 bases for J; bases not matched to a gene: 11. This CDR3 contains 15 residues. Germline CDR1 and CDR2: MGHRA and YSYEKL.

Written as DNA, the CDR3 is TGTGCCAGCACTCCGACAGGGTCCGGAAACACCATATATTTT. Its translation is CASTPTGSGNTIYF. V gene TRBV9 combines with J gene TRBJ1-3; 7 positions match TRBD1. Trimming removed 6 bases from V and 4 bases from J; junction bases left unmatched: 7. Germline CDR1 reads SGDLS; CDR2 reads YYNGEE. CDR3 length equals 14 residues.

The rearrangement joins TRBV11-2 to TRBJ2-1; TRBD2 might be the D (5 bases). V lost 3 bases and J lost 7, with 25 bases in between. This CDR3 contains 18 residues. CDR1 and CDR2 (germline): SGHAT, FQNNGV. CDR3 sequence: CASSLGFGSGLKLNEQFF. CDR3 bases: TGTGCCAGCAGCTTGGGTTTCGGAAGCGGACTTAAATTGAATGAGCAGTTCTTC.

The chain couples TRBV9 to TRBJ2-2, with 14 positions matching TRBD2. The CDR3 contains 16 residues. V gave up 3 bases and J gave up 6 bases; unmatched junction bases: 4. The germline V gene has CDR1 SGDLS and CDR2 YYNGEE. CDR3 nucleotides: TGTGCCAGCAGCGGGATGGGACTAGCGGGAGCCGGGGAGCTGTTTTTT. Its protein product is CASSGMGLAGAGELFF.

The chain couples TRBV7-9 to TRBJ2-7; perhaps TRBD1 as D (6 bases). CDR3 length equals 12 residues. V lost 11 bases, J lost 3 bases, and 14 bases lay in between. CDR1 and CDR2 from the germline V gene are SEHNR and FQNEAQ (reference sequence). The CDR3 spells CAVRQGSYEQYF. DNA of the CDR3: TGTGCCGTTAGGCAGGGGAGCTACGAGCAGTACTTC.

Comments on this clone: At the DNA level, this CDR3 is encoded by other sequences in the same sample as well. The chain couples TRBV11-2 to TRBJ1-5; D is unclear. The CDR3 has 13 amino acids. The germline V and J ends were trimmed by 1 base and 0 bases, with 1 base remaining between them. CDR1 SGHAT and CDR2 FQNNGV come from the germline V gene. The CDR3 spells CASSLGSNQPQHF. In DNA form, the CDR3 reads TGTGCCAGCAGCTTAGGTAGCAATCAGCCCCAGCATTTT.

The chain links TRBV7-2 to TRBJ2-2; 7 bases are shared with TRBD1. The CDR3 consists of 15 residues. CDR1 is SGHTA, CDR2 FQGNSA, per germline. V was pared by 5 bases and J by 1 base, with 4 bases of the junction left unmatched. CDR3 coding DNA: TGTGCCAGCAGCATAAGACAGGGGAACACCGGGGAGCTGTTTTTT. Translating it yields CASSIRQGNTGELFF.

CDR3 sequence (DNA): TGTGCCAGTAGTAGGGGACAGACTGAAGCTTTCTTT. Protein sequence: CASSRGQTEAFF. V usage is TRBV19 and J usage is TRBJ1-1, with 7 nucleotides matching TRBD1. Germline lookup yields CDR1 LNHDA and CDR2 SQIVND (reference sequence). J was trimmed by 5 bases and V by 4 bases; bases with no gene match: 1. The length of the CDR3 is 12 residues. The full variable domain, completed using reference TRBV19 and TRBJ1-1, is DGGITQSPKYLFRKEGQNVTLSCEQNLNHDAMYWYRQDPGQGLRLIYYSQIVNDFQKGDIAEGYSVSREKKESFPLTVTSAQKNPTAFYLCASSRGQTEAFFGQGTRLTVV.

The gene calls are TRBV15 and TRBJ1-5; D uncertain. Deletions cut 5 bases from V and 0 bases from J, with 17 bases between. The germline V gene encodes CDR1 LNHNV and CDR2 YYDKDF (reference sequence). The CDR3 is made up of 17 amino acids. The chain's CDR3 is CATSPVRTLDSNQPQHF. CDR3 DNA sequence: TGTGCCACCAGCCCAGTACGGACCTTGGATAGCAATCAGCCCCAGCATTTT.

This clone was seen just once. The chain has TRBV27 and TRBJ1-5; D is perhaps TRBD1 (5 bases). Germline CDR1 and CDR2: MNHEY and SMNVEV (reference sequence). Trimming removed 3 bases from V and 0 bases from J, with 9 bases in between. CDR3 length: 15 residues. The CDR3 sequence: CASSLGTYSNQPQHF. For the CDR3, the DNA is TGTGCCAGCAGTTTGGGGACCTATAGCAATCAGCCCCAGCATTTT.